A selection of T cell receptor beta chains follows, all from one sample in a study of blood T cells in healthy people across ages. TCRdb used MiXCR to reprocess the 5' RACE reads, holding one entry per CDR3 protein. The sample carries about 1,400,000 distinct CDR3 sequences, 42% recorded once. Sequencing used blood. These receptors were taken from a woman in her late teens or twenties in good health. CDR3s include the opening cysteine and the closing phenylalanine or tryptophan. Each record gives: V gene, J gene, clone size, CDR3 length, D gene, CDR3 DNA, CDR3 protein. A D gene is named only where the DNA matches it firmly. Expanded clones are given a class, and other clones once, few, many or no size at all.

TRBV29-1	TRBJ2-5	NA	12	NA	TGCAGCGTTGAAGAAAAGGTTGGGGAGCAGTACTTC	CSVEEKVGEQYF
TRBV2	TRBJ1-5	NA	14	NA	TGTGCCAGTCGGGGGGGATGGGGGAATCAGCCCCAGCATTTT	CASRGGWGNQPQHF
TRBV7-3	TRBJ2-6	NA	16	TRBD1	TGTGCCAGCAGCTCGACAGGGGGCTCTGGGGCCAACGTCCTGACTTTC	CASSSTGGSGANVLTF
TRBV20-1	TRBJ1-1	NA	14	TRBD1	TGCAGTGCTAGAGGGGACAGGGGCGGCACTGAAGCTTTCTTT	CSARGDRGGTEAFF
TRBV6-5	TRBJ1-2	once	14	NA	TGTGCCAGCAGTTACTCGAGTGACTTGGGTGGCTACACCTTC	CASSYSSDLGGYTF
TRBV4-1	TRBJ2-5	NA	16	TRBD2	TGCGCCAGCAGCCAAGAAGTAGCGGGGGGCCCCTACGGGCAGTACTTC	CASSQEVAGGPYGQYF
TRBV6-1	TRBJ1-2	NA	13	NA	TGTGCCAGCACCTCGTCCTCGTATGATGGCTACACCTTC	CASTSSSYDGYTF
TRBV20-1	TRBJ2-7	NA	16	NA	TGCAGTGCTAGAGATTTTGGGGAGAAAGGGCCCTACGAGCAGTACTTC	CSARDFGEKGPYEQYF
TRBV29-1	TRBJ2-5	few	12	NA	TGCAGCGTTGAAGGGGAACAAGAGACCCAGTACTTC	CSVEGEQETQYF
TRBV6-6	TRBJ2-5	NA	15	NA	TGTGCCAGCAGTCGCCCGACTGAAACTTTGGAGACCCAGTACTTC	CASSRPTETLETQYF
TRBV20-1	TRBJ1-6	NA	14	NA	TGCAGTGCCGTGGACAGCTCCTATAATTCACCCCTCCACTTT	CSAVDSSYNSPLHF
TRBV12-3/TRBV12-4	TRBJ2-7	NA	15	NA	TGTGCCAGCAGCCACCTCGGGGCAGAATCCTACGAGCAGTACTTC	CASSHLGAESYEQYF
TRBV12-3/TRBV12-4	TRBJ2-5	few	14	TRBD1	TGTGCCAGCAGACCGACAGGGGGTCAAGAGACCCAGTACTTC	CASRPTGGQETQYF
TRBV7-9	TRBJ2-7	few	15	TRBD1	TGTGCCAGCAGCTTAAGGGACAGGGACTTCTACGAGCAGTACTTC	CASSLRDRDFYEQYF
TRBV6-5	TRBJ1-2	few	16	NA	TGTGCCAGCAGTCCCTACCGACAGGCGTCTAACTATGGCTACACCTTC	CASSPYRQASNYGYTF
TRBV13	TRBJ1-6	NA	13	NA	TGTGCCAGCAGCTTAGGCCAATACGGCCCAGACCACTTT	CASSLGQYGPDHF